This TCR beta chain was found in a study of CD8+ T cells in alopecia areata. Trimming pared 10 bases from V and 4 bases from J, leaving 14 bases between. This CDR3 region has 13 residues. CDR1 MRHNA and CDR2 SNTAGT come from the germline V gene. This clone was counted between two and nine times. Treatment in this sample: oral pan-JAK inhibitor, 5-10 mg twice daily. TCR sequencing used cDNA made by reverse transcription of extracted RNA. Only in-frame clones appear in the TCRdb table, and some are missing; sequencing was by immunoSEQ multiplex PCR. There are roughly 190,000 clones in the sample; roughly 60% occur only once, and approximately 1% lies in the top ten.

The chain is built from TRBV6-4 and TRBJ2-1; D gene unclear. This TCR was recovered from a human donor with alopecia areata. The sample here was CD4+ T cells sorted from blood, taken at week 24, from a patient treated with tofacitinib. The CDR3 coding sequence is TGTGCCATCAAAGACACAACATACAATGAGCAGTTCTTC. This sequence encodes CAIKDTTYNEQFF.